Shown below are 22 T cell receptor beta chains from a single sample sequenced in a study of T cell responses to AZD1222 COVID-19 vaccine. Assay: immunoSEQ multiplex PCR; the TCRdb copy retains only in-frame clones and omits some. The sample lists more than 90,000 clones, roughly four fifths occurring once. The sample in question was peripheral blood, obtained on day 0 of AZD1222 vaccination. These receptors all stem from an adult in good health.

The gene calls are TRBV7-9 and TRBJ2-6; D remains unclear. CDR1 SEHNR and CDR2 FQNEAQ come from the germline V gene (reference sequence). This CDR3 is built from 15 residues. The ends were cut back, 2 bases at V and 0 bases at J, with 5 bases in the middle. CDR3 in DNA: TGTGCCAGCAGCTTATCGGGCTCTGGGGCCAACGTCCTGACTTTC. It encodes CASSLSGSGANVLTF.

The rearrangement joins TRBV27 to TRBJ2-2; 11 nucleotides match TRBD1. V dropped 6 bases and J dropped 6; count of bases not matched to a gene: 6. Per germline, CDR1 MNHEY and CDR2 SMNVEV (reference sequence). This CDR3 contains 15 residues. Written as DNA, the CDR3 is TGTGCCAGCAGCCCCGGGACAGGGGGTCCCGGGGAGCTGTTTTTT. This sequence encodes CASSPGTGGPGELFF.

The chain combines TRBV18 with TRBJ2-5; no definite D call. Trimming took 0 bases from V and 0 from J, leaving 8 bases between them. Germline V gives CDR1 KGHSH, CDR2 LQKENI. CDR3 size: 15 residues. CDR3 in amino acids: CASSPPDWYQETQYF. In DNA form, the CDR3 reads TGTGCCAGCTCACCACCAGATTGGTACCAAGAGACCCAGTACTTC.

V gene TRBV28 combines with J gene TRBJ1-4; 7 bases line up with TRBD1. This CDR3 has 14 amino acids. The trim removed 6 bases at V and 8 bases at J, leaving 9 bases unmatched. Germline V gene sequence: CDR1 MDHEN, CDR2 SYDVKM. CDR3 DNA: TGTGCCAGCAGGGGAGCGGCAGGGGGAGAAAAACTGTTTTTT. Translating gives CASRGAAGGEKLFF. Full variable domain (missing parts from reference TRBV28 and TRBJ1-4): DVKVTQSSRYLVKRTGEKVFLECVQDMDHENMFWYRQDPGLGLRLIYFSYDVKMKEKGDIPEGYSVSREKKERFSLILESASTNQTSMYLCASRGAAGGEKLFFGSGTQLSVL.

The chain carries TRBV18 and TRBJ1-2, with D hard to call. There are 16 residues in the CDR3. V was shortened by 0 bases and J by 3 bases, with 14 bases between the two germline ends. The V gene's germline CDR1 is KGHSH and CDR2 LQKENI. DNA for the CDR3: TGTGCCAGCTCACCACCGACGATAGGGCCGGACTATGGCTACACCTTC. Amino acids: CASSPPTIGPDYGYTF. The variable domain in full, with the rest retrieved from reference TRBV18 and TRBJ1-2, is NAGVMQNPRHLVRRRGQEARLRCSPMKGHSHVYWYRQLPEEGLKFMVYLQKENIIDESGMPKERFSAEFPKEGPSILRIQQVVRGDSAAYFCASSPPTIGPDYGYTFGSGTRLTVV.

The chain combines TRBV2 with TRBJ2-7; D remains unclear. The V gene lost 10 bases and the J gene lost 2 bases, with 12 bases spanning the gap. In germline, CDR1 is SNHLY, CDR2 FYNNEI. The CDR3 is made up of 12 amino acids. CDR3 DNA: TGTGCCAACCGGGCCTCTACCTACGAGCAGTACTTC. This codes for CANRASTYEQYF.

This clone was counted once. V gene TRBV7-8 combines with J gene TRBJ1-3; D may be TRBD1 (5 bases). The CDR3 is made up of 18 amino acids. Germline CDR1 and CDR2: SGHVS and FQNEAQ. V lost 5 bases to trimming and J lost 4 bases, with 24 bases between them. CDR3 sequence reads: CASSPLVGGRAGGNTIYF. CDR3 in DNA: TGTGCCAGCAGCCCTCTAGTTGGGGGACGGGCCGGAGGAAACACCATATATTTT.

The chain has TRBV5-4 and TRBJ2-2; 8 bases are a match to TRBD2. The CDR3 sequence is 15 residues long. J gave up 4 bases and V 4 bases, and 6 bases lay outside the gene matches. CDR1 and CDR2 (germline): SGHNT, YYREEE (reference sequence). CDR3 in DNA: TGTGCCAGCAGCCCTCCGGGGGGGTTCACCGGGGAGCTGTTTTTT. Residues: CASSPPGGFTGELFF.

Only one count was recorded for this clone. The CDR3 nucleotides read TGTGCCAGCAGTTTTACAGAGACCTACGAGCAGTACTTC. It specifies CASSFTETYEQYF. The V call is TRBV28, the J call TRBJ2-7; D is undetermined. In germline, CDR1 is MDHEN, CDR2 SYDVKM. V lost 3 bases and J lost 2, with 8 bases in between. The CDR3 loop spans 13 amino acids. The whole variable domain, filled in from reference TRBV28 and TRBJ2-7, reads DVKVTQSSRYLVKRTGEKVFLECVQDMDHENMFWYRQDPGLGLRLIYFSYDVKMKEKGDIPEGYSVSREKKERFSLILESASTNQTSMYLCASSFTETYEQYFGPGTRLTVT.

The chain has TRBV29-1 and TRBJ2-1; the D is unclear. V lost 3 bases to trimming and J lost 5 bases, with 5 bases between them. Germline V CDR1 and CDR2: SQVTM, ANQGSEA. This CDR3 is 11 amino acids long. Here the CDR3 DNA reads TGCAGCGTTGATGCGGACAATGAGCAGTTCTTC. Its translation is CSVDADNEQFF.

The chain uses TRBV7-8 and TRBJ2-5, with D perhaps TRBD1 or TRBD2 (5 bases each). Germline CDR1 is SGHVS and CDR2 is FQNEAQ. V was cut by 5 bases and J by 4 bases, with 14 bases left in between. The CDR3 runs to 14 residues. CDR3 protein: CASSSGTPGETQYF. CDR3 sequence (DNA): TGTGCCAGCAGCAGTGGGACCCCGGGAGAGACCCAGTACTTC.

The chain uses TRBV5-1 and TRBJ1-2; D is unresolved. V was pared by 4 bases and J by 8 bases, with 9 bases between. Looked up from germline, CDR1 is SGHRS and CDR2 is YFSETQ. This CDR3 comprises 11 residues. In DNA, the CDR3 is TGCGCCAGCAGCGCTGACCGGGGCTACACCTTC. It is translated as CASSADRGYTF. Using reference TRBV5-1 and TRBJ1-2 for the parts outside the CDR3, the full variable domain is KAGVTQTPRYLIKTRGQQVTLSCSPISGHRSVSWYQQTPGQGLQFLFEYFSETQRNKGNFPGRFSGRQFSNSRSEMNVSTLELGDSALYLCASSADRGYTFGSGTRLTVV.

V usage is TRBV3-1 (or the pseudogene TRBV3-2) and J usage is TRBJ1-2, with D unclear. The CDR3 has 15 amino acids. The germline V and J ends were trimmed by 1 base and 3 bases, with 12 bases remaining between them. Germline CDR1 reads LGHDT; CDR2 reads YNNKEL (reference sequence). The CDR3 here is CASSQGTGVDYGYTF. As DNA, the CDR3 is TGTGCCAGCAGCCAAGGGACTGGGGTGGACTATGGCTACACCTTC.

This chain uses TRBV13 with TRBJ2-3; perhaps TRBD2 as D (7 bases). Germline V CDR1 and CDR2: PRHDT, FYEKMQ (reference sequence). V lost 5 bases and J lost 1, with 16 bases in between. This CDR3 has 16 residues. The CDR3 protein is CASSPPGGLGTDTQYF. CDR3 bases: TGTGCCAGCAGCCCCCCCGGGGGGCTAGGCACAGATACGCAGTATTTT. Full variable domain (missing parts from reference TRBV13 and TRBJ2-3): AAGVIQSPRHLIKEKRETATLKCYPIPRHDTVYWYQQGPGQDPQFLISFYEKMQSDKGSIPDRFSAQQFSDYHSELNMSSLELGDSALYFCASSPPGGLGTDTQYFGPGTRLTVL.

The chain couples TRBV19 to TRBJ2-7; D uncertain. Germline V gives CDR1 LNHDA, CDR2 SQIVND (reference sequence). Trimming stripped 5 bases from V and 6 bases from J, with 14 bases between. CDR3 length: 13 residues. The CDR3 sequence: CASSRATFGEQYF. The CDR3 DNA reads as TGTGCCAGTAGTCGGGCTACTTTTGGCGAGCAGTACTTC.

This clone was counted between two and nine times. This chain connects TRBV23-1 to TRBJ1-2; 7 bases line up with TRBD1. TRBV23-1 is filed as an ORF, its function uncertain. The CDR3 contains 11 residues. J gave up 8 bases and V 8 bases, and 5 bases lay outside the gene matches. CDR3 protein: CASGTGVGYTF. The CDR3 coding sequence is TGCGCCAGCGGAACAGGGGTCGGCTACACCTTC.

This clone came up once. This chain uses TRBV5-1 with TRBJ2-3; D call uncertain. CDR3 length equals 11 residues. The V gene's germline CDR1 is SGHRS and CDR2 YFSETQ. V was trimmed by 7 bases and J by 6 bases, leaving 9 bases between them. CDR3 amino acids: CASRALDTQYF. The CDR3 DNA follows: TGCGCCAGCCGAGCGTTGGATACGCAGTATTTT.

The chain joins TRBV24-1 to TRBJ2-3; tentatively, D is TRBD2 (5 bases). V was trimmed by 7 bases and J by 1 base, leaving 5 bases between them. CDR1 and CDR2 (germline): KGHDR, SFDVKD. The CDR3 length is 12 residues. CDR3 bases: TGTGCCACCAGCGGGGGCACAGATACGCAGTATTTT. This translates into CATSGGTDTQYF.

The chain links TRBV6-5 to TRBJ1-6; a possible D gene is TRBD1 (5 bases). There are 14 residues in the CDR3. Between the trimmed V and J ends, which lost 6 bases and 9 bases, there was a span of 15 bases. Looked up from germline, CDR1 is MNHEY and CDR2 is SVGAGI. For the CDR3, the DNA is TGTGCCAGCAGGGAGCAGGGCGAGGGTTCACCCCTCCACTTT. Its translation is CASREQGEGSPLHF.

The V gene is TRBV5-4, the J gene TRBJ1-2; TRBD1 is a possible D gene (5 bases). Germline lookup yields CDR1 SGHNT and CDR2 YYREEE (reference sequence). The CDR3 has 15 residues. The V gene lost 4 bases and the J gene lost 2 bases, with 15 bases spanning the gap. The CDR3 bases are TGTGCCAGCAGCGAAGCCCCAGGGTTAAACTATGGCTACACCTTC. Protein: CASSEAPGLNYGYTF.

A word on this clone: One end of the junction does not line up with germline, which may come from a read error. In DNA form, the CDR3 reads TGTGCCAGCAGCTTATCCACGGGAGTGGGCGTTTTCTTC. Protein sequence: CASSLSTGVGVFF. The chain couples TRBV7-9 to TRBJ1-2, with D unclear. CDR3 length: 13 residues. Per germline, CDR1 SEHNR and CDR2 FQNEAQ (reference sequence).

This chain links TRBV28 with TRBJ2-2; D uncertain. CDR1 and CDR2 from the germline V gene are MDHEN and SYDVKM. V was pared by 2 bases and J by 5 bases, with 12 bases between. The CDR3 is 15 amino acids. The CDR3, as DNA: TGTGCCAGCAGTTTAGCTTCAACTGGAACCGGGGAGCTGTTTTTT. Protein product: CASSLASTGTGELFF.